A single sample is the source of the 22 T cell receptor beta chains below, sequenced in a study of TIL therapy for anti-PD-1-resistant metastatic lung cancer (dated by TCRdb to about 2021). Using bias-controlled multiplex PCR with the immunoSEQ v3 hsTCRB kit, the TCR beta CDR3 regions were amplified from genomic DNA. Imported from immuneACCESS, the table was reduced by TCRdb to in-frame sequences with V and J called. These copies leave out some clones; in studies compared against another copy, an unresolved V gene accounts for under half, and the cause of the remainder is not known. The sample profile shows some 16,000 clones; about 68% of them were found once. Jointly, the top ten make up approximately 40% of the sample. Sample time point, as interpreted from the label and publication: pre-treatment sample, taken before nivolumab and TIL therapy. The specimen comprised blood, sampled at baseline. The receptors were sampled from a person aged 25 to 80 with non-small cell lung cancer.

The rearrangement joins TRBV5-4 to TRBJ2-7, with TRBD1 identical over 9 bases. The CDR3 runs 15 residues. Germline V gene sequence: CDR1 SGHNT, CDR2 YYREEE (reference sequence). V lost 4 bases and J lost 2; bases outside the gene matches: 7. This chain's CDR3 is CASSPGTGTAYEQYF. As DNA, the CDR3 is TGTGCCAGCAGCCCAGGGACAGGGACCGCCTACGAGCAGTACTTC.

The rearrangement links TRBV19 to TRBJ1-5; no definite D call. The CDR3 contains 14 residues. The germline CDR1 and CDR2 sequences are LNHDA and SQIVND (reference sequence). Trimming took 11 bases from V and 3 from J, leaving 17 bases between them. Here the CDR3 DNA reads TGTGCCGCTAAGACGGATGGAGACAATCAGCCCCAGCATTTT. Amino acids: CAAKTDGDNQPQHF.

The chain carries TRBV7-2 and TRBJ2-3; TRBD1 matches 7 bases. From germline, CDR1 is SGHTA and CDR2 FQGNSA. V shed 1 base, J shed 1 base, and the junction held 5 bases outside the gene matches. This CDR3 comprises 16 residues. As DNA, the CDR3 is TGTGCCAGCAGCTTAGATAGGCAGGGGGGCACAGATACGCAGTATTTT. Translation gives CASSLDRQGGTDTQYF.

The V and J genes are TRBV27 and TRBJ2-7; D is possibly TRBD1 (6 bases). CDR3 length: 15 residues. Germline values: CDR1 MNHEY, CDR2 SMNVEV (reference sequence). V was shortened by 3 bases and J by 2 bases, with 14 bases between the two germline ends. The DNA for the CDR3 is TGTGCCAGCAGTTTTATAGGGGGTTCCCCCTACGAGCAGTACTTC. Amino acids: CASSFIGGSPYEQYF.

The chain carries TRBV5-4 and TRBJ2-1; D may be TRBD2 (6 bases). The V gene lost 10 bases and the J gene lost 0 bases, with 17 bases spanning the gap. The CDR3 consists of 15 residues. The germline V gene has CDR1 SGHNT and CDR2 YYREEE (reference sequence). CDR3 nucleotide sequence: TGTGCCGGGACGGAGGCGGGGAGCTCCTACAATGAGCAGTTCTTC. It translates to CAGTEAGSSYNEQFF.

In this sample, this clone turned up once. The rearrangement links TRBV5-4 to TRBJ1-1, with 8 bases lining up with TRBD1. Per the germline V gene, CDR1 is SGHNT and CDR2 is YYREEE (reference sequence). The CDR3 has 14 residues. Trimming at V came to 4 bases and at J to 6 bases, leaving 8 bases not matched to a gene. The CDR3 spells CASSPRTGWAEAFF. CDR3 nucleotide sequence: TGTGCCAGCAGCCCACGGACAGGGTGGGCTGAAGCTTTCTTT.

This clone was seen a handful of times. The chain carries TRBV6-4 and TRBJ1-5; possibly TRBD1 for D (5 bases). The germline gives CDR1 MRHNA, CDR2 SNTAGT. Trimming took 3 bases from V and 2 from J, leaving 8 bases between them. The CDR3 runs 14 residues. CDR3 protein: CASSDQGGNQPQHF. DNA of the CDR3: TGTGCCAGCAGTGATCAGGGCGGCAATCAGCCCCAGCATTTT.

This chain connects TRBV19 to TRBJ2-2, with D perhaps matching TRBD1 (5 bases). CDR1 and CDR2 from the germline V gene are LNHDA and SQIVND (reference sequence). The germline V and J ends were trimmed by 4 bases and 4 bases, with 10 bases remaining between them. There are 14 residues in the CDR3. The chain's CDR3 is CASSNRIPTGELFF. DNA for the CDR3: TGTGCCAGTAGTAACAGGATTCCCACCGGGGAGCTGTTTTTT.

This clone showed up just once. An end of the junction does not agree with germline; a read error may underlie this. Other DNA sequences in this specimen translate into the identical CDR3. The V gene is TRBV5-4, the J gene TRBJ1-2; unclear D gene. This CDR3 contains 15 residues. The germline V gene has CDR1 SGHNT and CDR2 YYREEE (reference sequence). CDR3 protein: CASSLAMAGPYGYTF. CDR3 coding DNA: TGCGCCAGCAGCTTGGCCATGGCAGGCCCCTATGGCTACACCTTC.

The chain uses TRBV4-2 and TRBJ2-7; perhaps TRBD2 as D (5 bases). This CDR3 spans 15 amino acids. Per germline, CDR1 LGHNA and CDR2 YNFKEQ. Trimming left V 1 base short and J 3 bases short, with 13 bases between. The DNA of the CDR3 is TGTGCCAGCAGCCAAGCCGTCGGGGAAAACTACGAGCAGTACTTC. Translating it yields CASSQAVGENYEQYF.

V and J are TRBV5-1 and TRBJ2-7; D is perhaps TRBD1 (7 bases). CDR1 SGHRS and CDR2 YFSETQ come from the germline V gene. V lost 4 bases to trimming and J lost 5 bases, with 16 bases between them. The CDR3 totals 14 residues. The CDR3 reads CASSLTGRSHEQYF. The CDR3, as DNA: TGCGCCAGCAGCCTGACAGGGAGGTCCCACGAGCAGTACTTC.

This clone has only a few counts. V and J are TRBV6-5 and TRBJ1-6, with unresolved D. There are 14 residues in the CDR3. V was shortened by 6 bases and J by 5 bases, with 11 bases between the two germline ends. CDR1 is MNHEY, CDR2 SVGAGI, per germline. CDR3 sequence: CASRPGRNNSPLHF. CDR3 nucleotides: TGTGCCAGCAGACCCGGACGGAATAATTCACCCCTCCACTTT.

Points on this clone: Relative to the germline gene, one junction end is altered; a read error may explain this. V usage is TRBV27 and J usage is TRBJ1-5; D is unclear. CDR1 is MNHEY and CDR2 is SMNVEV in the germline V gene (reference sequence). This CDR3 spans 14 amino acids. The CDR3 sequence is CTSSFGYSNQPQHF. The CDR3 bases are TGTACCAGCAGTTTCGGGTATAGCAATCAGCCCCAGCATTTT.

The V and J genes are TRBV11-3 and TRBJ2-7; weak D call: TRBD1 (5 bases). Per germline, CDR1 SGHNT and CDR2 YENEEA. Trimming took 4 bases from V and 3 from J, leaving 10 bases between them. The CDR3 extends over 13 amino acids. CDR3 in amino acids: CASSSGPDYEQYF. DNA of the CDR3: TGTGCCAGCAGCTCAGGGCCAGACTACGAGCAGTACTTC. Full variable domain (rest looked up from reference TRBV11-3 and TRBJ2-7): EAGVVQSPRYKIIEKKQPVAFWCNPISGHNTLYWYLQNLGQGPELLIRYENEEAVDDSQLPKDRFSAERLKGVDSTLKIQPAELGDSAVYLCASSSGPDYEQYFGPGTRLTVT.

The gene calls are TRBV9 and TRBJ1-6; perhaps TRBD1 as D (5 bases). Trimming took off 3 bases at V and 5 bases at J, with 9 bases between the two ends. CDR3 length: 14 amino acids. Germline CDR1 is SGDLS and CDR2 is YYNGEE. In DNA, the CDR3 is TGTGCCAGCAGCGGGGACCTAAATAATTCACCCCTCCACTTT. This gives the protein CASSGDLNNSPLHF.

The V and J genes are TRBV10-1 and TRBJ2-1; a weak D match, TRBD2 (5 bases). Per the germline V gene, CDR1 is WNHNN and CDR2 is SYGVQD (reference sequence). The CDR3 loop spans 14 amino acids. The V end was cut by 11 bases, the J end by 7 bases, with 21 bases between. CDR3: CASRRMVESNEQFF. The DNA of the CDR3 is TGCGCCTCCAGGAGGATGGTAGAAAGTAATGAGCAGTTCTTC.

This clone was recorded only once. In nucleotides, the CDR3 is TGCGCCAGCAGCCAAGAGGGCTCCAAGGGGGAGACCCAGTACTTC. Its protein product is CASSQEGSKGETQYF. The rearrangement links TRBV4-3 to TRBJ2-5; weak D call: TRBD1 (5 bases). Germline CDR1 LGHNA, CDR2 YSLEER. CDR3 size: 15 residues. V shed 0 bases and J shed 5 bases, with 13 bases lying between them.

V gene TRBV2 combines with J gene TRBJ2-5; the match to TRBD2 covers 7 bases. With 2 bases clipped from V and 5 bases from J, the junction kept 11 bases outside the gene matches. Germline-derived CDR1 and CDR2 are SNHLY and FYNNEI. The CDR3 has 16 amino acids. CDR3 nucleotide sequence: TGTGCCAGCAGTGAACAACGACAGCGGGGACGGGAGACCCAGTACTTC. Translation gives CASSEQRQRGRETQYF.

As DNA, the CDR3 is TGTGCCATCAGTTCCTACGAGCAGTACTTC. It translates to CAISSYEQYF. The chain is built from TRBV10-3 and TRBJ2-7; D not certain. Trimming took off 5 bases at V and 1 base at J, with 0 bases between the two ends. This CDR3 has 10 amino acids. Germline loops: CDR1 ENHRY, CDR2 SYGVKD.

This rearrangement joins TRBV6-5 to TRBJ1-1, with D uncertain. Germline CDR1 is MNHEY and CDR2 is SVGAGI. The CDR3 sequence is 13 residues long. Trimming took 4 bases from V and 2 from J, leaving 8 bases between them. CDR3 sequence reads: CASSSLDNTEAFF. The CDR3 region has the DNA TGTGCCAGCAGTTCGCTAGACAACACTGAAGCTTTCTTT.

This chain joins TRBV29-1 and TRBJ2-4, with D possibly TRBD2 on 5 matching bases. The CDR3 loop spans 17 amino acids. Trimming left V 1 base short and J 4 bases short, with 20 bases between. Per germline, CDR1 SQVTM and CDR2 ANQGSEA. The CDR3 spells CSVEGVKRFGEKNIQYF. The CDR3 nucleotides are TGCAGCGTTGAAGGAGTAAAGCGGTTTGGGGAAAAAAACATTCAGTACTTC.

The rearrangement uses TRBV5-4 and TRBJ2-7; 8 bases are a match to TRBD2. Germline assignment: CDR1 SGHNT and CDR2 YYREEE (reference sequence). The CDR3 length is 15 residues. V shed 4 bases and J 2 bases; nucleotides not matched to a gene: 8. CDR3 bases: TGTGCCAGCAGCGTACCGGGGGGGGCCACCTACGAGCAGTACTTC. Translating gives CASSVPGGATYEQYF. The full variable domain, rest sourced from reference TRBV5-4 and TRBJ2-7, is ETGVTQSPTHLIKTRGQQVTLRCSSQSGHNTVSWYQQALGQGPQFIFQYYREEENGRGNFPPRFSGLQFPNYSSELNVNALELDDSALYLCASSVPGGATYEQYFGPGTRLTVT.